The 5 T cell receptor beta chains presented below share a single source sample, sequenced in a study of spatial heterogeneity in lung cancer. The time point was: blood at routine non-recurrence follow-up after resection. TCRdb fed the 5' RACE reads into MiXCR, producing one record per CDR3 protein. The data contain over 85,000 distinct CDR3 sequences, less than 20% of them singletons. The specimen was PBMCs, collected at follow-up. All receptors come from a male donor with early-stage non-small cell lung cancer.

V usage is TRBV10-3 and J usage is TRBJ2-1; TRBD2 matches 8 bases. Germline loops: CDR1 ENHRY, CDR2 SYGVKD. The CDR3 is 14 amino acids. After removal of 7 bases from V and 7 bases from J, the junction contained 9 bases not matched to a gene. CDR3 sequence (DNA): TGTGCCATCAAGACGGGACTAGGAGGAAATGAGCAGTTCTTC. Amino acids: CAIKTGLGGNEQFF.

As DNA, the CDR3 is TGTGCCAGCAGCCAACAAGGACTAGCGGGAGTGGGCGCCGGGGAGCTGTTTTTT. As protein: CASSQQGLAGVGAGELFF. The rearrangement uses TRBV7-3 and TRBJ2-2; 13 positions agree with TRBD2. The germline CDR1 and CDR2 sequences are SGHTA and FQGTGA. Losses at the gene ends were 5 bases for V and 6 bases for J; bases not matched to a gene: 12. This CDR3 region has 18 residues. Variable domain in full (rest from reference TRBV7-3 and TRBJ2-2): GAGVSQTPSNKVTEKGKYVELRCDPISGHTALYWYRQSLGQGPEFLIYFQGTGAADDSGLPNDRFFAVRPEGSVSTLKIQRTERGDSAVYLCASSQQGLAGVGAGELFFGEGSRLTVL.

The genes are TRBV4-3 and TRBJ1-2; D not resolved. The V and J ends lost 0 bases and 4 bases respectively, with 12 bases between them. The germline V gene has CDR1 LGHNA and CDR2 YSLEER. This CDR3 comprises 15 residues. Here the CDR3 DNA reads TGCGCCAGCAGCCAAGATAAGGGAGGATCCTATGGCTACACCTTC. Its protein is CASSQDKGGSYGYTF.

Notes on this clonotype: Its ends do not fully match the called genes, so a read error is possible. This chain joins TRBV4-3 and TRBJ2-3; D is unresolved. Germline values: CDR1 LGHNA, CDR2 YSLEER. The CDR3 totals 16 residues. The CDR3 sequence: CASSQDAPPITDTQYF. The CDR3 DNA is TGCGCCAGCAGCCAAGATGCCCCACCGATCACAGATACACAGTATTTT.

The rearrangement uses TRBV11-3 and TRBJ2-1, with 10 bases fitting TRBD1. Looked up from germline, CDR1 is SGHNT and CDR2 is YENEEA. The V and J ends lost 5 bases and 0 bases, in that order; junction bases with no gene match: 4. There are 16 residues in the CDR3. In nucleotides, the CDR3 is TGTGCCAGCAGCCACCGGACAGGGGGCTCCTACAATGAGCAGTTCTTC. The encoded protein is CASSHRTGGSYNEQFF.